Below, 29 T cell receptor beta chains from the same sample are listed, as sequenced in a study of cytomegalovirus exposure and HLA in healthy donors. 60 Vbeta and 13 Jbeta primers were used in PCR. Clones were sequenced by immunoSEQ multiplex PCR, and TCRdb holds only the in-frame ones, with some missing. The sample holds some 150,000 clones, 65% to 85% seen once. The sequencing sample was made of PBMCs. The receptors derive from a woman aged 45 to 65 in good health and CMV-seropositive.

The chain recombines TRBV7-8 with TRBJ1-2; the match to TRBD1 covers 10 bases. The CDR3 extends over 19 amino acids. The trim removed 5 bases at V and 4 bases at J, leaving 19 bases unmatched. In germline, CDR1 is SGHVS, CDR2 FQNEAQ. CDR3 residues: CASSDRFFGTGVGGYGYTF. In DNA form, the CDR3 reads TGTGCCAGCAGCGATAGGTTTTTCGGGACAGGGGTTGGTGGCTATGGCTACACCTTC.

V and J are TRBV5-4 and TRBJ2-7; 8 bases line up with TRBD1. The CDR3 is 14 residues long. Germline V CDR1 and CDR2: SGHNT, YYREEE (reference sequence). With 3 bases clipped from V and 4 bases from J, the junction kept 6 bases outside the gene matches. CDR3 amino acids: CASSSWTGRYEQYF. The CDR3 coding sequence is TGTGCCAGCAGCTCCTGGACAGGGAGGTACGAGCAGTACTTC.

The CDR3 sequence: CASSLEQKNTGELFF. Written as DNA, the CDR3 is TGTGCCAGCAGCTTAGAACAGAAAAACACCGGGGAGCTGTTTTTT. J is TRBJ2-2 and V is TRBV11-2, with D unresolved. Deletions cut 0 bases from V and 2 bases from J, with 7 bases between. CDR1 is SGHAT and CDR2 is FQNNGV in the germline V gene. This CDR3 has 15 residues. The full variable domain, in which reference TRBV11-2 and TRBJ2-2 provide the parts outside the CDR3, is EAGVAQSPRYKIIEKRQSVAFWCNPISGHATLYWYQQILGQGPKLLIQFQNNGVVDDSQLPKDRFSAERLKGVDSTLKIQPAKLEDSAVYLCASSLEQKNTGELFFGEGSRLTVL.

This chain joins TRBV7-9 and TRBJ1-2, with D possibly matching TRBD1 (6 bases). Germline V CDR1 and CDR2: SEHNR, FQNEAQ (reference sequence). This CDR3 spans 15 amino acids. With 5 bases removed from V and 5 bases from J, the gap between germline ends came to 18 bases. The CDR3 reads CASSPVTGSPYGYTF. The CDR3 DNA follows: TGTGCCAGCAGCCCGGTTACAGGGTCCCCTTATGGCTACACCTTC.

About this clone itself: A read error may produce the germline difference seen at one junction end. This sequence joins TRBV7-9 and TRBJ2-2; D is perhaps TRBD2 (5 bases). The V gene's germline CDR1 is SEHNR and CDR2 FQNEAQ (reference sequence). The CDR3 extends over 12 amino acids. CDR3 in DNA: TGTTCCAGCGGTCGGGAAGGCGGGGAGCTGTTTTTT. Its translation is CSSGREGGELFF. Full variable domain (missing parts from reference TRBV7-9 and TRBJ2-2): DTGVSQNPRHKITKRGQNVTFRCDPISEHNRLYWYRQTLGQGPEFLTYFQNEAQLEKSRLLSDRFSAERPKGSFSTLEIQRTEQGDSAMYLCSSGREGGELFFGEGSRLTVL.

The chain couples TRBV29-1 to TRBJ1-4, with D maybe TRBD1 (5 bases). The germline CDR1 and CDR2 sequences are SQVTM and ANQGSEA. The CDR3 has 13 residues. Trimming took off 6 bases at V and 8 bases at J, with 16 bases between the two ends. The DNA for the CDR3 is TGCAGCGTGGGGGGACTTGCAGGGGAAAAACTGTTTTTT. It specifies CSVGGLAGEKLFF.

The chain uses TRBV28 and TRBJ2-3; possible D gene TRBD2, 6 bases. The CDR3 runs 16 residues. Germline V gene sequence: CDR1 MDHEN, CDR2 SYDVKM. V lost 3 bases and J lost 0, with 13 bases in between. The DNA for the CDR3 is TGTGCCAGCAGTTTTGGGACGGGGACTAGCACAGATACGCAGTATTTT. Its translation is CASSFGTGTSTDTQYF.

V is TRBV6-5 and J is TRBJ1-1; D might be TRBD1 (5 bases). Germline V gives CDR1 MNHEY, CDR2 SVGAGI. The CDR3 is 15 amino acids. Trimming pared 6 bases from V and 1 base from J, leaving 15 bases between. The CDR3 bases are TGTGCCAGCAGAGTCGTAACAGGCGAGAACACTGAAGCTTTCTTT. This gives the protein CASRVVTGENTEAFF.

The CDR3 DNA is TGTGCCAGCAGCTTTAGACAGTTATCCTACAATGAGCAGTTCTTC. Encoded protein: CASSFRQLSYNEQFF. The rearrangement joins TRBV7-9 to TRBJ2-1; weak D call: TRBD1 (5 bases). V lost 3 bases and J lost 1, with 10 bases in between. The CDR3 runs 15 residues. Germline values: CDR1 SEHNR, CDR2 FQNEAQ (reference sequence).

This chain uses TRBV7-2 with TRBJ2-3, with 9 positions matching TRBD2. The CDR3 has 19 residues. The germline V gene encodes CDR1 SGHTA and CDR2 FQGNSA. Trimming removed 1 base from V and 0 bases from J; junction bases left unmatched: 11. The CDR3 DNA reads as TGTGCCAGCAGCTTAGGCAGTGGGCTAGCGGGGACTAGCACAGATACGCAGTATTTT. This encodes CASSLGSGLAGTSTDTQYF.

The CDR3 coding sequence is TGTGCCAGCAGCCCCAGACAGGGGAGGCGCAATGAGCAGTTCTTC. It is translated as CASSPRQGRRNEQFF. V gene TRBV9 combines with J gene TRBJ2-1; 8 positions agree with TRBD1. Trimming took 4 bases from V and 6 from J; bases not matched to a gene: 9. Per germline, CDR1 SGDLS and CDR2 YYNGEE. The CDR3 sequence is 15 residues long.

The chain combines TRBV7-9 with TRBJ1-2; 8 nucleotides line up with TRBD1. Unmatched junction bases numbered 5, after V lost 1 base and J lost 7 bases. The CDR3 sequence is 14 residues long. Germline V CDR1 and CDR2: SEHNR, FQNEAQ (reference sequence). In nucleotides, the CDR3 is TGTGCCAGCAGCTTAGAAGGGACAGGAGGTGGCTACACCTTC. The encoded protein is CASSLEGTGGGYTF.

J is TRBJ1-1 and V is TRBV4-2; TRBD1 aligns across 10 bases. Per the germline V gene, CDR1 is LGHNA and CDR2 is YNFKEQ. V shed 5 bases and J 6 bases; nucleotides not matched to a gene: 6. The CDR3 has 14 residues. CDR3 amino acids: CASSSTGTGAEAFF. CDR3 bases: TGTGCCAGCAGCTCGACTGGGACAGGGGCTGAAGCTTTCTTT.

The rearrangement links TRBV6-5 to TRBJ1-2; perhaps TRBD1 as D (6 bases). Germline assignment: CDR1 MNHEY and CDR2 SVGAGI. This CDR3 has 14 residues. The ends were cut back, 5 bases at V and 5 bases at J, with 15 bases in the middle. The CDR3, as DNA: TGTGCCAGCAGTGTTGGCGTAAGGGGGTATGGCTACACCTTC. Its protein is CASSVGVRGYGYTF.

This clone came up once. CDR3 region: CASSEYDSLMNTEAFF. In nucleotides, the CDR3 is TGTGCCAGCAGTGAATACGACAGCCTCATGAACACTGAAGCTTTCTTT. The chain is built from TRBV25-1 and TRBJ1-1; D possibly corresponds to TRBD1 (5 bases). This CDR3 spans 16 amino acids. Trimming pared 0 bases from V and 0 bases from J, leaving 11 bases between. In germline, CDR1 is MGHDK, CDR2 SYGVNS.

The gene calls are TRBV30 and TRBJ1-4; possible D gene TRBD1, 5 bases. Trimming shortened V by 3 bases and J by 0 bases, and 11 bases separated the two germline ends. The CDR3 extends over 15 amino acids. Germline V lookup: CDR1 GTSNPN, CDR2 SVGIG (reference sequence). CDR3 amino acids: CAWRGPRATNEKLFF. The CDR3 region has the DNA TGTGCCTGGAGAGGTCCCAGGGCAACTAATGAAAAACTGTTTTTT.

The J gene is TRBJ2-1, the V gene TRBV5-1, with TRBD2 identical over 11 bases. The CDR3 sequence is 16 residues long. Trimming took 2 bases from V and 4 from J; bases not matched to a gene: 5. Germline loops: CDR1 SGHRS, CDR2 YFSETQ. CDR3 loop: CASSLLTSGVYNEQFF. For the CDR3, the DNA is TGCGCCAGCAGCTTATTGACTAGCGGGGTATACAATGAGCAGTTCTTC.

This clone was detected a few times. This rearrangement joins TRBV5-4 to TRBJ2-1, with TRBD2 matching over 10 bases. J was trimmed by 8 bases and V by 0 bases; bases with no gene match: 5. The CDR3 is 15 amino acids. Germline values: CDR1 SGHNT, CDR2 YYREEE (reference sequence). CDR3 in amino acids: CASSLGLAGGYEQFF. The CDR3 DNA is TGTGCCAGCAGCTTGGGACTAGCGGGTGGCTATGAGCAGTTCTTC.

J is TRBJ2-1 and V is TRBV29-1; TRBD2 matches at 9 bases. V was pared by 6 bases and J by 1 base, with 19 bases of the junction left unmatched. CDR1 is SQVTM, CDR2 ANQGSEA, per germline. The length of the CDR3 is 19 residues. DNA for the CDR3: TGCAGCGTGGCCCCCCTGACTAGCGGCCCCGAGGGATCCTACAATGAGCAGTTCTTC. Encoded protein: CSVAPLTSGPEGSYNEQFF.

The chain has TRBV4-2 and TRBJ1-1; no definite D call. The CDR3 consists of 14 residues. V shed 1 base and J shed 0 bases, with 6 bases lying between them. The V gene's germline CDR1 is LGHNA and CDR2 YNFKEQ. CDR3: CASSQVNMNTEAFF. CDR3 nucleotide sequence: TGTGCCAGCAGCCAAGTGAACATGAACACTGAAGCTTTCTTT.

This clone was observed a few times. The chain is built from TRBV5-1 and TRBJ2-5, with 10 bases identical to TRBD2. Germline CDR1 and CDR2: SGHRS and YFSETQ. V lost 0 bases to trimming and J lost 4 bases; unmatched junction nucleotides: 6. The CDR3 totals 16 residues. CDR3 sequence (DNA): TGCGCCAGCAGCTTGGGGACTAGCGGCTTAGGAGAGACCCAGTACTTC. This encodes CASSLGTSGLGETQYF.

Here the CDR3 reads CASSKGQEAYEQYF. The CDR3 nucleotides are TGTGCCAGCAGTAAGGGACAGGAGGCATACGAGCAGTACTTC. V and J are TRBV5-4 and TRBJ2-7; 8 bases match TRBD1. Germline V CDR1 and CDR2: SGHNT, YYREEE (reference sequence). The length of the CDR3 is 14 residues. Unmatched junction bases numbered 8, after V lost 5 bases and J lost 4 bases.

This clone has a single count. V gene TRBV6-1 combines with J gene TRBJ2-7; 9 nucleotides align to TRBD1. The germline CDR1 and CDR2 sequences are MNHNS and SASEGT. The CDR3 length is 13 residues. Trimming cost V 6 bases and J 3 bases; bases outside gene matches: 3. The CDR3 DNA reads TGTGCCAGCAGGGACAGGGGCTACTACGAGCAGTACTTC. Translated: CASRDRGYYEQYF.

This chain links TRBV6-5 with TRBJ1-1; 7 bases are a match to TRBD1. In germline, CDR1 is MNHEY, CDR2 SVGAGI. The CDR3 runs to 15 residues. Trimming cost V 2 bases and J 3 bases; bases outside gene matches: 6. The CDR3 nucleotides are TGTGCCAGCAGTTACCCGGGCAGGGGGTACACTGAAGCTTTCTTT. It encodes CASSYPGRGYTEAFF.

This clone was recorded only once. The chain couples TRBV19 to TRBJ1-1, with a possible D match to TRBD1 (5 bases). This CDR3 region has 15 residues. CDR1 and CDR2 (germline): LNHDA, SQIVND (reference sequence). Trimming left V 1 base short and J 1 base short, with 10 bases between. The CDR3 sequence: CASSIGGGGNTEAFF. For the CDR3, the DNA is TGTGCCAGTAGTATAGGGGGCGGCGGGAACACTGAAGCTTTCTTT. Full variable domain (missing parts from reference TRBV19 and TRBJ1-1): DGGITQSPKYLFRKEGQNVTLSCEQNLNHDAMYWYRQDPGQGLRLIYYSQIVNDFQKGDIAEGYSVSREKKESFPLTVTSAQKNPTAFYLCASSIGGGGNTEAFFGQGTRLTVV.

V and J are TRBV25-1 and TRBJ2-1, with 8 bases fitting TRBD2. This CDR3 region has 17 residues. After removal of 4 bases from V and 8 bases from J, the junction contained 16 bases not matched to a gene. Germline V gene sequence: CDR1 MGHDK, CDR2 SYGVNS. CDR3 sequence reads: CASSAHPGTSGLDEQFF. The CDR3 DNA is TGTGCCAGCAGTGCCCACCCCGGGACTAGTGGGTTGGATGAGCAGTTCTTC.

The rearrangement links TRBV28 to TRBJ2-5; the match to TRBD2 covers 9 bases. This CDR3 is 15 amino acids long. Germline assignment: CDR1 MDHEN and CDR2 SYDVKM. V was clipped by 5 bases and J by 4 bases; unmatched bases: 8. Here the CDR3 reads CASSPGAGGSETQYF. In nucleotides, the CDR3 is TGTGCCAGCAGTCCCGGAGCGGGAGGATCAGAGACCCAGTACTTC.

The CDR3 coding sequence is TGTGCCATCAGTGACGCAATATTACGGACTAGCGGGAGAAGCGATGAGCAGTTCTTC. Translation: CAISDAILRTSGRSDEQFF. The genes are TRBV10-3 and TRBJ2-1; 13 positions agree with TRBD2. The CDR3 is 19 residues long. Trimming took 3 bases from V and 8 from J; bases not matched to a gene: 16. Per germline, CDR1 ENHRY and CDR2 SYGVKD.

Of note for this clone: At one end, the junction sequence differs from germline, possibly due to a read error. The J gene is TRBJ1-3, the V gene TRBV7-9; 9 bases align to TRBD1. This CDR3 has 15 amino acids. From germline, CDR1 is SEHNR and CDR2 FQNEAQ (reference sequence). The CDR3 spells CSSSLQGATGNTIYF. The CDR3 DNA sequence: TGTTCCAGCAGCTTACAGGGGGCGACTGGAAACACCATATATTTT. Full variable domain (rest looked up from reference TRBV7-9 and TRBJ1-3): DTGVSQNPRHKITKRGQNVTFRCDPISEHNRLYWYRQTLGQGPEFLTYFQNEAQLEKSRLLSDRFSAERPKGSFSTLEIQRTEQGDSAMYLCSSSLQGATGNTIYFGEGSWLTVV.